This TCR beta chain was sequenced for a study of shared clonotypes between healthy human individuals. At the level of the study: CD4 naive and CD4 memory each took three plates per donor, while CD8 naive took two and CD8 memory one.

The count of this clone is one. Its antigen is currently unknown. Here immunoSEQ multiplex PCR was the method, and the copy in TCRdb shows in-frame clones only, minus some. The sample contains fewer than 850,000 clones, 90% of which appear only once. V was pared by 1 base and J by 9 bases, with 19 bases between. The CDR3 runs to 16 residues. Germline lookup yields CDR1 SEHNR and CDR2 FQNEAQ (reference sequence). Study-level points and caveats: What naive subsets generally showed was a larger estimated richness than memory subsets showed.

V usage is TRBV7-9 and J usage is TRBJ2-1, with D possibly being TRBD1 (5 bases). This receptor was taken from a man between 18 and 29 years old in good health. Some clones in this sample may be carry-over from other donors' samples. Input material: memory CD8+ T cells from PBMCs. Specified subset: CD45RO+ cells pooled with CCR7-negative TemRA cells. CDR3 sequence reads: CASSLEPRVRILEQFF. Here the CDR3 DNA reads TGTGCCAGCAGCTTAGAGCCCAGGGTTCGGATTCTTGAGCAGTTCTTC.